The source of this TCR beta chain is a study of blood T cell repertoires in COVID-19. This CDR3 spans 13 amino acids. V lost 6 bases and J lost 7, with 12 bases in between. Membership in each cohort depended on participant-reported clinical history. Repertoires were generated with immunoSEQ multiplex PCR, while TCRdb's copy carries only in-frame clones and drops some. The table lists approximately 270,000 clones, over 75% of them singletons. The chain links TRBV12-3 or TRBV12-4 to TRBJ1-4, with a tentative D call TRBD1 (5 bases). The sample comprised PBMCs or T cells enriched from blood (not recorded which). This receptor was obtained from a woman aged 25 to 39 who had recovered from COVID-19. The CDR3 DNA sequence: TGTGCCAGCAGCCAGGGATCGAGTGAAAAACTGTTTTTT. Translating it yields CASSQGSSEKLFF.